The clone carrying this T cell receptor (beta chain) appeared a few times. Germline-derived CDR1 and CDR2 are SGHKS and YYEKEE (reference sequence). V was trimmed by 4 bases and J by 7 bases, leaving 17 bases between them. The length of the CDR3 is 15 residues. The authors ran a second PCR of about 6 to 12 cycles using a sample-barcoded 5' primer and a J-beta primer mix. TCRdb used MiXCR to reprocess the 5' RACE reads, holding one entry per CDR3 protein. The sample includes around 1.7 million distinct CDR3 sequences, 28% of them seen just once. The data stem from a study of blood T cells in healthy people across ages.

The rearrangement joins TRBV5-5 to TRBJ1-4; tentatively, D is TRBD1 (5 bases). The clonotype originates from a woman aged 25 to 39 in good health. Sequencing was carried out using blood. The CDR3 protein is CASSGTGHGAEKLFF. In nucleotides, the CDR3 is TGTGCCAGCAGCGGGACGGGTCACGGGGCTGAAAAACTGTTTTTT. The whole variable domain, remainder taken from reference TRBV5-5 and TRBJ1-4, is DAGVTQSPTHLIKTRGQQVTLRCSPISGHKSVSWYQQVLGQGPQFIFQYYEKEERGRGNFPDRFSARQFPNYSSELNVNALLLGDSALYLCASSGTGHGAEKLFFGSGTQLSVL.